What follows is one TCR beta chain and its context. Its antigen is unidentified. Relative to the germline gene, one junction end is altered; a read error may explain this. The repertoire was sequenced with immunoSEQ multiplex PCR; TCRdb's copy has only in-frame clones and lacks some. The data show fewer than 85,000 clones, about 90% seen once. The germline gives CDR1 SSHAT, CDR2 FNYEAQ (reference sequence). CDR3 length: 14 residues. This record comes from a study of graft-versus-host responses after intestinal transplantation. Study results and caveats: Early post-transplant HvG declines showed an association with peak circulating GvH clone levels. When patients had graft-donor T cell macrochimerism, their allografts held high graft-versus-host to host-versus-graft clonal ratios.

The sequence was obtained from a human donor who received an intestinal transplant. The chain couples TRBV7-7 to TRBJ2-5, with 10 bases identical to TRBD2. The sample here was unstimulated CD8+ T cells sorted from spleen or lymph node cells, taken before intestinal transplant. The CDR3 DNA is TGTGCTAGCAGCACCGGACTAGCGGAAGAGACCCAGTACTTC. Its translation: CASSTGLAEETQYF.